This T cell receptor (beta chain) stems from a study of shared clonotypes between healthy human individuals. Study in general: The study enrolled a couple of women and three men aged 18 to 49.

Comments on this clone: Antigen: not known.

Deep level was the assay's run setting. Repertoires were generated with immunoSEQ multiplex PCR, while TCRdb's copy carries only in-frame clones and drops some. The table includes about 640,000 clones, more than 70% detected once. Memory CD4+ cells were the fraction left after CD45RA+ naive selection. Study observations and caveats: Sequencing of the sorted subsets was shown by rarefaction to be incomplete despite large depth.

The V and J ends lost 0 bases and 1 base respectively, with 6 bases between them. CDR3 length equals 14 residues. Germline CDR1 reads SGHRS; CDR2 reads YFSETQ. V is TRBV5-1 and J is TRBJ2-3; D call uncertain. The sequence came from a woman aged 25 to 39 in good health. Sequenced material: memory CD4+ T cells sorted from blood. Subset: CD45RA-negative fraction. In nucleotides, the CDR3 is TGCGCCAGCAGCTTGGGGCAGCGCACAGATACGCAGTATTTT. This gives the protein CASSLGQRTDTQYF.